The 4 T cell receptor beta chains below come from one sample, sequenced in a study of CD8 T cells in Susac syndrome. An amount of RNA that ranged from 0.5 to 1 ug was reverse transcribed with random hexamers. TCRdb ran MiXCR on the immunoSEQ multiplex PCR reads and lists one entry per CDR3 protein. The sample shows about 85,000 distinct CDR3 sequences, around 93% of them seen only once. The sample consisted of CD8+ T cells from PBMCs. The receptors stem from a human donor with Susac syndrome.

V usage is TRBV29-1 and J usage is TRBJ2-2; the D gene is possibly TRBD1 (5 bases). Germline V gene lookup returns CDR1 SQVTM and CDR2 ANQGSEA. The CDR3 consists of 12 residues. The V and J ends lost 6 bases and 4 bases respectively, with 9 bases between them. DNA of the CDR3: TGCAGCGTAGATCAGGGCACCGGGGAGCTGTTTTTT. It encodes CSVDQGTGELFF.

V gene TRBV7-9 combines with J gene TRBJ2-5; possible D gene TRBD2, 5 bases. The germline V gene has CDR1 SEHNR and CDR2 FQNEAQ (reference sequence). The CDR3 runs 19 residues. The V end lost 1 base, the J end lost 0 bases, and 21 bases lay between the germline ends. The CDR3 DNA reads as TGTGCCAGCAGCTTAGGGGTTGTGACGGGGAATCTAAACCAAGAGACCCAGTACTTC. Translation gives CASSLGVVTGNLNQETQYF.

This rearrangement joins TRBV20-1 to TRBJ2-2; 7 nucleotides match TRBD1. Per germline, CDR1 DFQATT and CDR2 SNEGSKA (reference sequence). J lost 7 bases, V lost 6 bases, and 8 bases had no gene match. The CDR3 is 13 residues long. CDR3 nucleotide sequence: TGCAGTGCCCCCGGACAGGACCTCGGGGAGCTGTTTTTT. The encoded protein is CSAPGQDLGELFF.

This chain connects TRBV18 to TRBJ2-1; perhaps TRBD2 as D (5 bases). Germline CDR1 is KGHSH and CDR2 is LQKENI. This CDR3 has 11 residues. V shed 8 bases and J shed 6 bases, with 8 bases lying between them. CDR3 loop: CASHEGNEQFF. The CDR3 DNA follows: TGTGCCAGCCACGAGGGCAATGAGCAGTTCTTC.